The 25 T cell receptor beta chains below all came from one sample that was sequenced in a study of cytomegalovirus exposure and HLA in healthy donors. Both 60 Vbeta primers and 13 Jbeta primers went into the PCR. Generated by immunoSEQ multiplex PCR, the TCRdb table keeps only in-frame clones and is missing some. The sample includes 120,000 or so clones, about three quarters of them seen just once. The sequenced sample consisted of PBMCs. These receptors all come from a man aged 60 to 75 in good health and CMV-seropositive.

V usage is TRBV27 and J usage is TRBJ2-7; D is ambiguous. Trimming cost V 1 base and J 3 bases, with 13 bases left between them. This CDR3 has 15 amino acids. Germline V gives CDR1 MNHEY, CDR2 SMNVEV (reference sequence). In DNA, the CDR3 is TGTGCCAGCAGTTTATTCCCAGAAAAATACTACGAGCAGTACTTC. Translation: CASSLFPEKYYEQYF.

V usage is TRBV30 and J usage is TRBJ2-7; D is unclear. The V and J ends lost 3 bases and 3 bases respectively, with 9 bases between them. The CDR3 has 12 amino acids. Per the germline V gene, CDR1 is GTSNPN and CDR2 is SVGIG (reference sequence). This CDR3 reads CAWSPLGYEQYF. CDR3 coding DNA: TGTGCCTGGAGCCCCCTAGGCTACGAGCAGTACTTC.

The chain joins TRBV5-1 to TRBJ1-1, with 7 bases that match TRBD1. CDR1 SGHRS and CDR2 YFSETQ come from the germline V gene. The ends lost 4 bases at V and 4 bases at J; junction bases unmatched: 4. The CDR3 length is 13 residues. The CDR3 DNA is TGCGCCAGCAGCATTTACAGGGGCACTGAAGCTTTCTTT. Residues: CASSIYRGTEAFF.

There are a few counts of this clone. The chain couples TRBV4-2 to TRBJ1-4; TRBD1 matches at 7 bases. Germline lookup yields CDR1 LGHNA and CDR2 YNFKEQ. The V and J ends lost 4 bases and 6 bases, in that order; junction bases with no gene match: 5. This CDR3 has 14 residues. CDR3 DNA: TGTGCCAGCAGCCGACCCGACAGGGATGAAAAACTGTTTTTT. Translating gives CASSRPDRDEKLFF.

Notes on this clone: At one end, the junction sequence differs from germline, possibly due to a read error. The chain is built from TRBV7-8 and TRBJ2-7; D may be TRBD1 (6 bases). This CDR3 has 14 residues. From germline, CDR1 is SGHVS and CDR2 FQNEAQ. CDR3 bases: TGTGCCGGCAGCTTATCCAGGGGCAGGAACGAGCAGTACTTC. Translating it yields CAGSLSRGRNEQYF.

V usage is TRBV5-4 and J usage is TRBJ2-3; 8 bases line up with TRBD1. CDR3 length: 15 residues. V lost 2 bases to trimming and J lost 1 base; unmatched junction nucleotides: 3. The germline V gene encodes CDR1 SGHNT and CDR2 YYREEE (reference sequence). CDR3 protein: CASSLPGQGTDTQYF. The CDR3 DNA reads TGTGCCAGCAGCTTACCGGGACAGGGCACAGATACGCAGTATTTT.

The chain recombines TRBV5-1 with TRBJ2-2; D may be TRBD1 (6 bases). CDR1 SGHRS and CDR2 YFSETQ come from the germline V gene. Trimming left V 3 bases short and J 0 bases short, with 12 bases between. CDR3 length: 16 residues. Written as DNA, the CDR3 is TGCGCCAGCAGCTCCACAGGGCCCTCGAACACCGGGGAGCTGTTTTTT. It codes for CASSSTGPSNTGELFF.

The chain employs TRBV7-8 and TRBJ1-5; TRBD1 agrees at 7 bases. V trimming: 3 bases; J trimming: 0 bases; junction bases outside the gene matches: 5. CDR1 and CDR2 from the germline V gene are SGHVS and FQNEAQ. CDR3 length equals 16 residues. DNA of the CDR3: TGTGCCAGCAGCTTGACAGGGCCTTATAGCAATCAGCCCCAGCATTTT. This sequence encodes CASSLTGPYSNQPQHF.

The gene calls are TRBV7-3 and TRBJ1-6; D unclear. CDR1 and CDR2 (germline): SGHTA, FQGTGA. The CDR3 totals 15 residues. V was shortened by 5 bases and J by 5 bases, with 13 bases between the two germline ends. CDR3 region: CASSPAPGHNSPLHF. The DNA of the CDR3 is TGTGCCAGCAGCCCCGCACCTGGCCATAATTCACCCCTCCACTTT.

The rearrangement uses TRBV10-2 and TRBJ2-2; 10 bases agree with TRBD1. This CDR3 region has 14 residues. The J segment lost 4 bases and the V segment lost 4 bases, leaving 0 bases of the junction unmatched. CDR1 is WSHSY, CDR2 SAAADI, per germline. CDR3 sequence reads: CASSGQGATGELFF. CDR3 nucleotide sequence: TGCGCCAGCAGTGGACAGGGGGCCACCGGGGAGCTGTTTTTT.

The chain combines TRBV6-6 with TRBJ2-7; 9 bases map to TRBD1. V trimming: 2 bases; J trimming: 7 bases; junction bases outside the gene matches: 6. The CDR3 covers 14 residues. Germline loops: CDR1 MNHNY, CDR2 SVGAGI (reference sequence). CDR3 coding DNA: TGTGCCAGCAGTTACCCGGGACAGGGAGAGGAGCAGTACTTC. Its translation is CASSYPGQGEEQYF.

This clone was observed a few times. One end of the junction does not line up with germline, which may come from a read error. V usage is TRBV7-9 and J usage is TRBJ2-7; 7 bases align to TRBD2. CDR3 length: 16 amino acids. The germline gives CDR1 SEHNR, CDR2 FQNEAQ (reference sequence). DNA of the CDR3: TGTTCCAGCAGCTTCACAGCGGGACGAGGCCCCTACGAGCAGTACTTC. Protein product: CSSSFTAGRGPYEQYF.

This clone was counted only a few times. The rearrangement uses TRBV19 and TRBJ1-5; 9 bases align to TRBD1. With V trimmed by 4 bases and J by 0 bases, 7 bases remained unmatched. The CDR3 is made up of 17 amino acids. CDR1 is LNHDA, CDR2 SQIVND, per germline (reference sequence). The CDR3 reads CASSTRTGVYSNQPQHF. The DNA of the CDR3 is TGTGCCAGTAGTACCCGGACAGGGGTCTATAGCAATCAGCCCCAGCATTTT.

The CDR3 is CASSRGYEQYF. CDR3 bases: TGTGCCAGCTCTCGGGGCTACGAGCAGTACTTC. This chain connects TRBV11-3 to TRBJ2-7; weak D call: TRBD2 (5 bases). The V gene's germline CDR1 is SGHNT and CDR2 YENEEA. The CDR3 contains 11 residues. V dropped 8 bases and J dropped 3 bases, with 8 bases sitting between them.

The rearrangement uses TRBV5-4 and TRBJ2-1; tentative D call: TRBD2 (7 bases). This CDR3 comprises 15 residues. V lost 2 bases to trimming and J lost 4 bases, with 13 bases between them. The V gene's germline CDR1 is SGHNT and CDR2 YYREEE (reference sequence). The CDR3 DNA is TGTGCCAGCAGCTTCACGGGGGGCGGGTACAATGAGCAGTTCTTC. This sequence encodes CASSFTGGGYNEQFF.

The gene calls are TRBV4-1 and TRBJ2-3, with TRBD2 matching over 13 bases. The CDR3 sequence is 17 residues long. The V segment lost 5 bases and the J segment 0 bases; nucleotides outside the gene matches: 5. The germline V gene encodes CDR1 MGHRA and CDR2 YSYEKL. CDR3 in amino acids: CASSKGLAGYSTDTQYF. The CDR3 nucleotides are TGCGCCAGCAGCAAGGGACTAGCGGGATATAGCACAGATACGCAGTATTTT.

CDR3 DNA sequence: TGTGCCAGCAGCCCCGGGGGAGGGTCAGATACGCAGTATTTT. Translation gives CASSPGGGSDTQYF. This chain connects TRBV7-3 to TRBJ2-3; 7 nucleotides agree with TRBD2. The CDR3 runs to 14 residues. The ends lost 5 bases at V and 4 bases at J; junction bases unmatched: 6. Germline-derived CDR1 and CDR2 are SGHTA and FQGTGA.

The V and J genes are TRBV9 and TRBJ2-4, with D perhaps matching TRBD2 (6 bases). The CDR3 has 12 residues. Germline CDR1 and CDR2: SGDLS and YYNGEE. The CDR3 loop is CATHPGTPIQYF. The CDR3 DNA follows: TGTGCTACCCACCCCGGGACTCCCATTCAGTACTTC.

The J gene is TRBJ2-7, the V gene TRBV2, with 12 bases identical to TRBD2. With 10 bases clipped from V and 3 bases from J, the junction kept 13 bases outside the gene matches. The CDR3 runs to 16 residues. Looked up from germline, CDR1 is SNHLY and CDR2 is FYNNEI. CDR3 in amino acids: CATGGASGRVVYEQYF. The CDR3, as DNA: TGTGCCACCGGGGGGGCTAGCGGGAGGGTCGTCTACGAGCAGTACTTC.

The J gene is TRBJ1-3, the V gene TRBV4-1, with a tentative D call TRBD1 (6 bases). Between the trimmed V and J ends, which lost 4 bases and 7 bases, there was a span of 14 bases. The CDR3 is 14 amino acids. Germline V gene data show CDR1 as MGHRA and CDR2 as YSYEKL. The CDR3 nucleotides are TGCGCCAGCAGCCTCTCGGGGCAGGGGAACACCATATATTTT. It is translated as CASSLSGQGNTIYF.

This rearrangement joins TRBV6-1 to TRBJ2-2, with 8 bases matching TRBD2. Trimming cost V 8 bases and J 5 bases; bases outside gene matches: 4. This CDR3 contains 13 residues. The germline gives CDR1 MNHNS, CDR2 SASEGT. In nucleotides, the CDR3 is TGTGCCAGCCGGAGCGGGAGAACCGGGGAGCTGTTTTTT. Residues: CASRSGRTGELFF.

This clone was seen just once. CDR3 region: CASSVQGSQPQHF. The CDR3 region has the DNA TGTGCCAGCAGCGTACAGGGATCCCAGCCCCAGCATTTT. The chain carries TRBV6-5 and TRBJ1-5; possibly TRBD1 for D (6 bases). This CDR3 contains 13 residues. Germline V gene lookup returns CDR1 MNHEY and CDR2 SVGAGI. V lost 6 bases to trimming and J lost 7 bases, with 13 bases between them.

The V and J genes are TRBV5-1 and TRBJ2-3, with 8 positions matching TRBD2. The V gene's germline CDR1 is SGHRS and CDR2 YFSETQ. J lost 4 bases, V lost 4 bases, and 8 bases had no gene match. The CDR3 extends over 15 amino acids. The CDR3 protein is CASSEWRGAADTQYF. In DNA, the CDR3 is TGCGCCAGCAGCGAATGGCGGGGGGCGGCAGATACGCAGTATTTT.

The CDR3 sequence: CASSMGPNGETQYF. CDR3 in DNA: TGTGCCAGTAGTATGGGGCCCAATGGGGAGACCCAGTACTTC. This chain joins TRBV19 and TRBJ2-5, with D possibly matching TRBD1 (5 bases). V lost 3 bases and J 5 bases, leaving 13 bases between the germline ends. This CDR3 spans 14 amino acids. The germline CDR1 and CDR2 sequences are LNHDA and SQIVND (reference sequence).

The chain joins TRBV15 to TRBJ2-1; 9 nucleotides line up with TRBD1. CDR3 length: 17 amino acids. Germline V gene sequence: CDR1 LNHNV, CDR2 YYDKDF (reference sequence). V lost 5 bases, J lost 0 bases, and 8 bases stayed unmatched. CDR3 amino acids: CATSPRPTGGSYNEQFF. The CDR3 bases are TGTGCCACCAGCCCCCGACCGACAGGGGGCTCCTACAATGAGCAGTTCTTC.